The 14 T cell receptor beta chains below were found in one sample sequenced in a study of blood T cell repertoires in COVID-19. TCRdb's table, derived via immunoSEQ multiplex PCR, lists solely in-frame clones and lacks some. Of about 150,000 clones in the sample, roughly 90% were seen once. Sequencing was carried out using PBMCs or T cells enriched from blood (not recorded which). Receptors originate from a woman aged 45 to 65 who had recovered from COVID-19.

This rearrangement joins TRBV6-5 to TRBJ2-7; 13 positions match TRBD2. The CDR3 length is 14 residues. The germline V gene encodes CDR1 MNHEY and CDR2 SVGAGI. Losses at the gene ends were 6 bases for V and 3 bases for J; bases not matched to a gene: 2. The CDR3 loop is CASRGLAGDYEQYF. Written as DNA, the CDR3 is TGTGCCAGCAGAGGACTAGCGGGAGACTACGAGCAGTACTTC.

The chain combines TRBV7-2 with TRBJ2-1; D might be TRBD1 (5 bases). Trimming took 5 bases from V and 7 from J, leaving 12 bases between them. The CDR3 covers 13 residues. Germline V gives CDR1 SGHTA, CDR2 FQGNSA. DNA of the CDR3: TGTGCCAGCAGCCAGGGCATCCTTAATGAGCAGTTCTTC. Its translation: CASSQGILNEQFF.

This clone was seen a handful of times. The V gene is TRBV14, the J gene TRBJ1-2; 10 positions agree with TRBD1. CDR1 and CDR2 from the germline V gene are SGHDN and FVKESK. The V and J ends lost 10 bases and 8 bases, in that order; junction bases with no gene match: 13. This CDR3 is 14 amino acids long. In DNA, the CDR3 is TGTGCCACCAGTCTAGACAGGGGGCAACGGGGCTACACCTTC. Translated, it gives CATSLDRGQRGYTF.

This clone was seen once. V usage is TRBV28 and J usage is TRBJ2-5; TRBD1 matches at 7 bases. The length of the CDR3 is 13 residues. Germline values: CDR1 MDHEN, CDR2 SYDVKM. V shed 6 bases and J 5 bases; nucleotides not matched to a gene: 6. This chain's CDR3 is CASRLSQGETQYF. The CDR3 DNA sequence: TGTGCCAGCAGGCTCTCACAGGGGGAGACCCAGTACTTC.

This clone has a handful of counts. V gene TRBV27 combines with J gene TRBJ1-2; D is possibly TRBD1 (6 bases). Germline V CDR1 and CDR2: MNHEY, SMNVEV (reference sequence). V lost 0 bases, J lost 8 bases, and 13 bases lay in between. The CDR3 totals 14 residues. CDR3 amino acids: CASSLSGGLQGYTF. The CDR3 nucleotides are TGTGCCAGCAGTTTATCGGGGGGGCTACAAGGCTACACCTTC.

The J gene is TRBJ2-7, the V gene TRBV3-1 (or the pseudogene TRBV3-2); 10 nucleotides line up with TRBD1. This CDR3 is 21 amino acids long. Germline-derived CDR1 and CDR2 are LGHDT and YNNKEL (reference sequence). V was clipped by 1 base and J by 4 bases; unmatched bases: 22. This CDR3 is CASSQGGGTGVTPRSSYEQYF. DNA of the CDR3: TGTGCCAGCAGCCAAGGGGGAGGGACAGGGGTCACGCCTCGGTCCAGTTACGAGCAGTACTTC.

This sequence joins TRBV5-6 and TRBJ2-7; D possibly corresponds to TRBD1 (6 bases). This CDR3 is built from 13 residues. Germline CDR1 is SGHDT and CDR2 is YYEEEE. V was clipped by 1 base and J by 6 bases, with 11 bases between them. CDR3 region: CASSLWQGIEQYF. The CDR3 DNA reads TGTGCCAGCAGCTTGTGGCAGGGGATCGAGCAGTACTTC.

V and J are TRBV7-3 and TRBJ2-7, with D possibly being TRBD1 (6 bases). The CDR3 spans 15 residues. CDR1 is SGHTA and CDR2 is FQGTGA in the germline V gene. Trimming stripped 1 base from V and 6 bases from J, with 16 bases between. This CDR3 is CASSLRGVRGSEQYF. CDR3 DNA: TGTGCCAGCAGCTTAAGAGGGGTTAGGGGGAGCGAGCAGTACTTC.

The rearrangement uses TRBV9 and TRBJ2-1, with 9 bases lining up with TRBD2. The V gene end was trimmed by 7 bases and the J gene end by 5 bases; junction bases not matched to a gene: 4. CDR1 is SGDLS and CDR2 is YYNGEE in the germline V gene. The CDR3 spans 13 residues. The DNA for the CDR3 is TGTGCCAGCGGGACTAGCCCCCACAATGAGCAGTTCTTC. It is translated as CASGTSPHNEQFF.

CDR3 region: CASSIYGRGRVGDTGELFF. Here the CDR3 DNA reads TGTGCCAGTAGTATATACGGCCGCGGGAGGGTTGGCGACACCGGGGAGCTGTTTTTT. The V call is TRBV19, the J call TRBJ2-2; 9 bases align to TRBD2. The V segment lost 2 bases and the J segment 3 bases; nucleotides outside the gene matches: 13. CDR1 and CDR2 (germline): LNHDA, SQIVND (reference sequence). The CDR3 has 19 residues.

This chain links TRBV19 with TRBJ1-1; D is uncertain. The V end was cut by 6 bases, the J end by 0 bases, with 8 bases between. This CDR3 is 13 amino acids long. Germline assignment: CDR1 LNHDA and CDR2 SQIVND (reference sequence). CDR3 loop: CASSPVVNTEAFF. The CDR3 DNA reads as TGTGCCAGTAGCCCGGTGGTGAACACTGAAGCTTTCTTT.

This sequence joins TRBV5-5 and TRBJ1-1, with 7 nucleotides matching TRBD1. The V segment lost 4 bases and the J segment 3 bases; nucleotides outside the gene matches: 15. Germline CDR1 SGHKS, CDR2 YYEKEE (reference sequence). The CDR3 loop spans 17 amino acids. The CDR3 coding sequence is TGTGCCAGCAGCCGTAGCCATAAAGGGGGCGTGGACACTGAAGCTTTCTTT. This encodes CASSRSHKGGVDTEAFF.

This chain links TRBV27 with TRBJ2-2; 7 bases map to TRBD2. Losses at the gene ends were 8 bases for V and 3 bases for J; bases not matched to a gene: 12. CDR1 is MNHEY, CDR2 SMNVEV, per germline (reference sequence). The CDR3 length is 16 residues. The CDR3 spells CASGDLLGLHTGELFF. The CDR3 DNA reads as TGTGCCAGCGGCGACTTACTGGGACTACACACCGGGGAGCTGTTTTTT.

This clone was detected only once. The V gene is TRBV6-5, the J gene TRBJ1-4, with unresolved D. Looked up from germline, CDR1 is MNHEY and CDR2 is SVGAGI. CDR3 size: 13 residues. V was pared by 2 bases and J by 5 bases, with 6 bases between. This chain's CDR3 is CASSYGRNEKLFF. Here the CDR3 DNA reads TGTGCCAGCAGTTACGGGAGAAATGAAAAACTGTTTTTT.